These 9 T cell receptor beta chains were all obtained from the same sample, sequenced in a study of blood T cell repertoires in COVID-19. The data were produced by immunoSEQ multiplex PCR, yet TCRdb's version contains in-frame clones alone and is incomplete. Of 90,000 to 100,000 clones in the sample, over 80% are singletons; the top ten hold approximately 2%. What was sequenced was peripheral blood. All receptors come from a man between 65 and 79 years old with active or convalescent COVID-19.

The chain recombines TRBV5-1 with TRBJ2-1; 10 positions agree with TRBD2. This CDR3 comprises 15 residues. J was trimmed by 7 bases and V by 0 bases; bases with no gene match: 4. Germline values: CDR1 SGHRS, CDR2 YFSETQ. This chain's CDR3 is CASSLELAGTNEQFF. Written as DNA, the CDR3 is TGCGCCAGCAGCTTGGAACTAGCGGGGACGAATGAGCAGTTCTTC.

This clone came up a few times. This sequence joins TRBV21-1 and TRBJ2-7; TRBD1, the table's D call, lacks a check against the DNA. TRBV21-1 is tagged as a pseudogene. The CDR3 is 14 residues long. CDR3 in DNA: TGTGCCAGCAACCTCGGGACAGGGGCCTACGAGCAGTACTTC. It translates to CASNLGTGAYEQYF.

The chain is built from TRBV12-3 or TRBV12-4 and TRBJ2-1; D is undetermined. V gave up 5 bases and J gave up 3 bases, with 8 bases separating them. There are 13 residues in the CDR3. The CDR3 loop reads CASSIDIYNEQFF. The CDR3 DNA reads as TGTGCCAGCAGTATCGACATCTACAATGAGCAGTTCTTC.

The chain is built from TRBV27 and TRBJ2-2, with D possibly TRBD2 on 5 matching bases. This CDR3 has 12 residues. V lost 3 bases to trimming and J lost 9 bases, with 8 bases between them. Germline loops: CDR1 MNHEY, CDR2 SMNVEV (reference sequence). DNA for the CDR3: TGTGCCAGCAGTTTGGGGAGAAGGGAGCTGTTTTTT. This encodes CASSLGRRELFF.

There are many counts of this clone. The chain couples TRBV18 to TRBJ2-7; 9 nucleotides match TRBD1. The V gene's germline CDR1 is KGHSH and CDR2 LQKENI. This CDR3 has 15 residues. V lost 3 bases and J lost 1; bases outside the gene matches: 4. The CDR3 DNA follows: TGTGCCAGCTCACCCTGGACAGGGGAATCCTACGAGCAGTACTTC. Encoded protein: CASSPWTGESYEQYF.

DNA of the CDR3: TGTGCCAGCAGATTGGACACAGACCAGAACTATGGCTACACCTTC. It encodes CASRLDTDQNYGYTF. This chain uses TRBV2 with TRBJ1-2; a weak D match, TRBD1 (5 bases). Trimming shortened V by 6 bases and J by 2 bases, and 16 bases separated the two germline ends. This CDR3 region has 15 residues. In germline, CDR1 is SNHLY, CDR2 FYNNEI.

The chain couples TRBV5-6 to TRBJ1-2; D unresolved. There are 13 residues in the CDR3. Germline CDR1 is SGHDT and CDR2 is YYEEEE. Trimming removed 5 bases at V and 7 bases at J, with 15 bases between. The CDR3 spells CASSQTPATGYTF. CDR3 in DNA: TGTGCCAGCAGTCAGACTCCCGCGACTGGCTACACCTTC.

The gene calls are TRBV19 and TRBJ1-1; TRBD1 is a possible D gene (5 bases). Germline CDR1 is LNHDA and CDR2 is SQIVND (reference sequence). The length of the CDR3 is 15 residues. The V gene lost 3 bases and the J gene lost 6 bases, with 17 bases spanning the gap. The CDR3: CASSIGLYETAEAFF. CDR3 bases: TGTGCCAGTAGTATTGGTCTTTATGAGACAGCTGAAGCTTTCTTT.

The chain joins TRBV2 to TRBJ2-3, with TRBD2 matching over 7 bases. CDR3 length: 14 amino acids. Trimming removed 6 bases from V and 0 bases from J; junction bases left unmatched: 3. Germline V gene sequence: CDR1 SNHLY, CDR2 FYNNEI. The CDR3: CASSLAASTDTQYF. DNA for the CDR3: TGTGCCAGCAGCCTAGCGGCGAGCACAGATACGCAGTATTTT.